The clone carrying this T cell receptor beta chain has a handful of counts. This record comes from a study of T cells in localized non-small cell lung cancer. The CDR3 length is 13 residues. Germline V gene lookup returns CDR1 SGHRS and CDR2 YFSETQ. V lost 5 bases and J 4 bases, leaving 12 bases between the germline ends. Using immunoSEQ multiplex PCR, the repertoire was profiled, and TCRdb retains in-frame clones only, with some absent. The repertoire includes 10,000 to 15,000 clones, more than 75% of them detected once, and 25% to 35% sits in the top ten. The receptor comes from a male donor aged 60 or older with stage I squamous cell lung carcinoma. This chain joins TRBV5-1 and TRBJ1-1; D unclear. The source material was peripheral blood, sampled before any cancer treatment. CDR3 amino acids: CASRQKAVTEAFF. In DNA form, the CDR3 reads TGCGCCAGCAGGCAGAAAGCGGTCACTGAAGCTTTCTTT.